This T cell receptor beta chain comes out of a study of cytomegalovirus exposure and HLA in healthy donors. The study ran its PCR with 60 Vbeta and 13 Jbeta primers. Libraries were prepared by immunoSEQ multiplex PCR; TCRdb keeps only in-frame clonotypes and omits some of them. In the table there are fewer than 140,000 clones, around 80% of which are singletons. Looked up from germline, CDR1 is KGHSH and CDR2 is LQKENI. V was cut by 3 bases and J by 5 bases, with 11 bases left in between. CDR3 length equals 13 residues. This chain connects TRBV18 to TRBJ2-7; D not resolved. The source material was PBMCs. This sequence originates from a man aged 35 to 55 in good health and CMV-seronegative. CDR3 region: CASSPFPGNEQYF. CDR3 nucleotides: TGTGCCAGCTCACCGTTTCCAGGTAACGAGCAGTACTTC.